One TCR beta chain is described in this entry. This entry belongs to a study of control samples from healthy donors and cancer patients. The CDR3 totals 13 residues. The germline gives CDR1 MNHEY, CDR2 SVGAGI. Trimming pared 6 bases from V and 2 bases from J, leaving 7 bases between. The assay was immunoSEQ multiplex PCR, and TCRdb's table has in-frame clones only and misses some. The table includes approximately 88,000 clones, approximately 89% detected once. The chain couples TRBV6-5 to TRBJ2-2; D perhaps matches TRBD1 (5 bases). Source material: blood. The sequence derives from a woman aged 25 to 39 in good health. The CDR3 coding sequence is TGTGCCAGCAGGACAGTTAACACCGGGGAGCTGTTTTTT. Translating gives CASRTVNTGELFF.